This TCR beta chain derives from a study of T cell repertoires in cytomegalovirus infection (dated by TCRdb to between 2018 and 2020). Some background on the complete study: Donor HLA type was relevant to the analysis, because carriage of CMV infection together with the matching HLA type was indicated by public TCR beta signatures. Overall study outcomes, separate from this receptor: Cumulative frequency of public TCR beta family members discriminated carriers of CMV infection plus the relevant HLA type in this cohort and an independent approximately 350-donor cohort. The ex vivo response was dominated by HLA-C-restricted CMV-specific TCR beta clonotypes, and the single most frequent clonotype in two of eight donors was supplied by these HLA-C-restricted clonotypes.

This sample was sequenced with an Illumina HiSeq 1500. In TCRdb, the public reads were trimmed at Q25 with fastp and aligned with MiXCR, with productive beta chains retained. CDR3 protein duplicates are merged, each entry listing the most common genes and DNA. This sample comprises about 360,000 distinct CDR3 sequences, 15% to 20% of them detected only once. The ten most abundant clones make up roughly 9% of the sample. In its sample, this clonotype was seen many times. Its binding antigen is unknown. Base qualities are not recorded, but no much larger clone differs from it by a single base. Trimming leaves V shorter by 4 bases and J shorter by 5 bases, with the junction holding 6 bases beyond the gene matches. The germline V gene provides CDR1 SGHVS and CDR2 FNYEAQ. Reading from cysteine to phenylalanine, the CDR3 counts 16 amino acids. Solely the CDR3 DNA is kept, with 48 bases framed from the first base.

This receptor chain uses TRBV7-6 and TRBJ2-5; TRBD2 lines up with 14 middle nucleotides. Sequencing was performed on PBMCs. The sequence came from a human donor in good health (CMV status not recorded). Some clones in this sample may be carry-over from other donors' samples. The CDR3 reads CASSSGLAGVGETQYF. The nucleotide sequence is TGTGCCAGCAGCTCGGGACTAGCGGGAGTGGGGGAGACCCAGTACTTC.